A selection of T cell receptor beta chains follows, all from one sample in a study of T cell changes during pregnancy in multiple sclerosis. Only in-frame clones appear in the TCRdb table, and some are missing; sequencing was by immunoSEQ multiplex PCR. The repertoire holds around 30,000 clones, with approximately 92% as singletons. The input for sequencing was CD8+ T cells from peripheral blood mononuclear cells, taken in the second trimester of pregnancy. The receptors stem from a female donor with multiple sclerosis, enrolled in a pregnancy study. Both conserved end residues are part of each CDR3. The D gene is left open where the match is weak. Size tells how often a clone was seen (once, few, many) or the class of an expanded clone, and some rows leave it out.

>TRBV2|-|TRBJ1-4|-
TGTGCCAGCAGCCAGGGCCTTGCAACTAATGAAAAACTGTTTTTT
CASSQGLATNEKLFF
>TRBV5-6|-|TRBJ1-4|TRBD1
TGTGCCAGCAGCTTAACAGGGGCTCAAGAACTGTTTTTT
CASSLTGAQELFF
>TRBV6-5|-|TRBJ2-7|TRBD1
TGTGCCAGCAGTGGCCCCAGGGGGCACGAGCAGTACTTC
CASSGPRGHEQYF
>TRBV27|-|TRBJ2-1|-
TGTGCCAGCAGTTTAAAGGGGGTTGGGTATGAGCAGTTCTTC
CASSLKGVGYEQFF
>TRBV5-1|-|TRBJ1-1|-
TGCGCCAGCAGCTCAATCGGAGGGAACACTGAAGCTTTCTTT
CASSSIGGNTEAFF
>TRBV9|-|TRBJ2-7|-
TGTGCCAGCAGCGTAGGGTCCCTCGGGGTGTACGAGCAGTACTTC
CASSVGSLGVYEQYF
>TRBV6-5|-|TRBJ2-4|-
TGTGCCAGCAGTCTAGCCCCCGGGAACATTCAGTACTTC
CASSLAPGNIQYF
>TRBV15|-|TRBJ2-2|-
TGTGCCACCAGCAGATCAACACGTCAGGGGATCCACACCGGGGAGCTGTTTTTT
CATSRSTRQGIHTGELFF
>TRBV6-5|-|TRBJ2-3|TRBD2
TGTGCCTCCCGGGGGGGGTTTCTAAGCACAGATACGCAGTATTTT
CASRGGFLSTDTQYF
>TRBV2|-|TRBJ1-5|-
TGTGCCAGCAGGGGGAGGGGGGGGTCGAACAATCAGCCCCAGCATTTT
CASRGRGGSNNQPQHF
>TRBV7-6|-|TRBJ2-7|TRBD2
TGTGCCAGCAGCCTGCTGACTAGCGGTTACGAGCAGTACTTC
CASSLLTSGYEQYF
>TRBV13|-|TRBJ2-5|-
TGTGCCAGCAGCGCCCGAGACGGGGGAGAGGAGACCCAGTACTTC
CASSARDGGEETQYF
>TRBV5-4|-|TRBJ2-7|TRBD1
TGTGCCAGCAGCTACCTTTCGGACAGGGGGTACGAGCAGTACTTC
CASSYLSDRGYEQYF
>TRBV9|-|TRBJ2-3|TRBD2
TGTGCCAGCAGCGTACCCACCTCGCCTGGGACTAGCGGGAGCTCAGATACGCAGTATTTT
CASSVPTSPGTSGSSDTQYF
>TRBV5-1|-|TRBJ1-2|-
TGCGCCAGCAGCTCGGACAGTACCTATGGCTACACCTTC
CASSSDSTYGYTF
>TRBV10-2|-|TRBJ2-5|TRBD1
TGCGCCAGCAGCGCATCCCGAGGGACAGCATTGGCGACCCAGTACTTC
CASSASRGTALATQYF
>TRBV2|-|TRBJ2-1|TRBD2
TGTGCCAGCAGTGAACTAGCGGGGGGCCAGTGGGATGAGCAGTTCTTC
CASSELAGGQWDEQFF
>TRBV7-9|-|TRBJ1-2|TRBD1
TGTGCCAGCAGCCCCCCCTTACAGGGGGCTGATCGGGGCTACACCTTC
CASSPPLQGADRGYTF
>TRBV18|-|TRBJ2-2|TRBD1
TGTGCCAGCTCAAACAGGGGTGGTGGGGAGCTGTTTTTT
CASSNRGGGELFF
>TRBV15|-|TRBJ1-2|TRBD1
TGTGCCACCAGCTGCCCGCGGGACAGGGACTATGGCTACACCTTC
CATSCPRDRDYGYTF
>TRBV2|-|TRBJ1-5|-
TGTGCCAGCAAGCCTCGCAATCAGCCCCAGCATTTT
CASKPRNQPQHF
>TRBV2|-|TRBJ2-3|TRBD1
TGTGCCAGCAGTTACCGGGACAGGGGGACCACAGATACGCAGTATTTT
CASSYRDRGTTDTQYF
>TRBV28|-|TRBJ2-7|-
TGTGCCAGCAGTTTACTGGGGGCGGACGAGCAGTACTTC
CASSLLGADEQYF
>TRBV27|few|TRBJ1-4|TRBD1
TGTGCCAGCAGTTATCGGACAGGCCAAAATGAAAAACTGTTTTTT
CASSYRTGQNEKLFF
>TRBV7-3|-|TRBJ2-1|-
TGTGCCAGCAGCTCCGGACTACTCAATGAGCAGTTCTTC
CASSSGLLNEQFF
>TRBV15|-|TRBJ1-5|-
TGTGCCACCAGCAGAGTACACGGCGGGCAGCCCCAGCATTTT
CATSRVHGGQPQHF
>TRBV4-2|-|TRBJ2-1|TRBD2
TGTGCCAGCAGCCAAGATTTTTTAGGACTAGCGGGGGGGCCTTACAATGAGCAGTTCTTC
CASSQDFLGLAGGPYNEQFF
>TRBV7-9|-|TRBJ2-2|TRBD1
TGTGCCAGCAGCAAGGGACAGGGGAACACCGGGGAGCTGTTTTTT
CASSKGQGNTGELFF
>TRBV6-6|-|TRBJ1-1|-
TGTGCCAGCAGGTCGACAGAGGCGAACACTGAAGCTTTCTTT
CASRSTEANTEAFF
>TRBV28|-|TRBJ1-2|TRBD1
TGTGCCAGCAGTTTACGACAGGGAAAAGATGGCTACACCTTC
CASSLRQGKDGYTF
>TRBV7-9|-|TRBJ2-7|TRBD1
TGTGCCAGCAGAGCCGGGACAGGGGGAACCTACGAGCAGTACTTC
CASRAGTGGTYEQYF
>TRBV27|-|TRBJ2-7|TRBD1
TGTGCCAGCAGTTCTCGGGACAGGGAACCCTACGAGCATTACTTC
CASSSRDREPYEHYF
>TRBV4-1|-|TRBJ1-6|-
TGCGCCAGCAGCCAAGTCTATCCGTCTTATAATTCACCCCTCCACTTT
CASSQVYPSYNSPLHF
>TRBV5-1|-|TRBJ2-7|TRBD1
TGCGCCAGCGGGGACAGTTCCTACGAGCAGTACTTC
CASGDSSYEQYF
>TRBV9|-|TRBJ2-4|-
TGTGCCAGCAGCGTAGATCGGGACACTTTAGGCAAAAACATTCAGTACTTC
CASSVDRDTLGKNIQYF
>TRBV2|-|TRBJ1-1|-
TGTGCCAGCAGTGAATTGGGGGCGAGGGCTTTCTTT
CASSELGARAFF
>TRBV30|-|TRBJ2-7|-
TGTGCCTGGAGCGAAGACACCGCCGAGCAGTACTTC
CAWSEDTAEQYF
>TRBV7-9|-|TRBJ2-1|-
TGTGCCAGCAGCTTTACAGGCAACAATGAGCAGTTCTTC
CASSFTGNNEQFF
>TRBV5-1|-|TRBJ2-5|TRBD1
TGCGCCAGCAGCCCCGGGACAGGCTTAGAGACCCAGTACTTC
CASSPGTGLETQYF
>TRBV19|-|TRBJ2-3|TRBD1
TGTGCCAGTAATTTTTATTGGGACAGCAGACCAGATACGCAGTATTTT
CASNFYWDSRPDTQYF